The clone carrying this T cell receptor beta chain was seen more than once but under ten times. No antigen is known for it. The CDR3 runs to 13 residues. V was pared by 10 bases and J by 3 bases, with 8 bases of the junction left unmatched. Germline assignment: CDR1 MNHEY and CDR2 SVGAGI. This sample was included in a study of T cell clones after liver transplantation. Study-wide context: Patients counted as tolerant after at least one year off all immunosuppression, enzymes not exceeding twice normal. Draws occurred before transplant, before withdrawal, and after complete or failed withdrawal.

The method was immunoSEQ multiplex PCR; TCRdb's version includes in-frame clones alone and lacks a portion of them. The sample records approximately 55,000 clones, 70% to 75% being singletons. Study-level findings and limits: Low donor cell numbers restricted donor-reactive repertoire measurement in a couple of subjects.

The chain couples TRBV6-5 to TRBJ1-1; 7 nucleotides agree with TRBD1. The sequencing used CD4+ T cells from blood, collected approximately 54 months after liver transplant. The clonotype originates from a human patient who received a liver transplant. These T cells may partly come from the graft donor. Here the CDR3 reads CATRTGPHTEAFF. The CDR3 DNA reads as TGTGCCACCCGGACAGGTCCCCACACTGAAGCTTTCTTT.